Below are 7 T cell receptor beta chains sequenced from a single sample in a study of cytomegalovirus exposure and HLA in healthy donors. Some clones are missing from TCRdb's copy, which holds only in-frame ones; the method was immunoSEQ multiplex PCR. This repertoire shows approximately 210,000 clones, about 82% found once; its top ten account for roughly 1.6%. Sample: PBMCs. Receptors originate from a woman under 30 in good health and CMV-seronegative.

V usage is TRBV4-1 and J usage is TRBJ2-7, with TRBD1 matching over 7 bases. This CDR3 has 14 residues. J was trimmed by 4 bases and V by 1 base; bases with no gene match: 4. The germline V gene encodes CDR1 MGHRA and CDR2 YSYEKL. The CDR3 sequence: CASSQGTGWYEQYF. The CDR3 DNA follows: TGCGCCAGCAGCCAAGGGACAGGTTGGTACGAGCAGTACTTC.

In DNA, the CDR3 is TGTGCCAGCAGCTTGGGTCGGGGAGGGGACTATGGCTACACCTTC. Encoded protein: CASSLGRGGDYGYTF. This chain uses TRBV5-4 with TRBJ1-2, with D possibly TRBD1 on 5 matching bases. Trimming took off 0 bases at V and 3 bases at J, with 12 bases between the two ends. From germline, CDR1 is SGHNT and CDR2 YYREEE (reference sequence). The length of the CDR3 is 15 residues. Full variable domain (rest looked up from reference TRBV5-4 and TRBJ1-2): ETGVTQSPTHLIKTRGQQVTLRCSSQSGHNTVSWYQQALGQGPQFIFQYYREEENGRGNFPPRFSGLQFPNYSSELNVNALELDDSALYLCASSLGRGGDYGYTFGSGTRLTVV.

This clone occurred once. The V gene is TRBV9, the J gene TRBJ2-7, with D possibly TRBD1 on 7 matching bases. Germline CDR1 reads SGDLS; CDR2 reads YYNGEE. V was clipped by 0 bases and J by 2 bases, with 12 bases between them. The CDR3 extends over 15 amino acids. The CDR3 reads CASSVGAGQPYEQYF. The DNA of the CDR3 is TGTGCCAGCAGCGTAGGGGCGGGACAGCCCTACGAGCAGTACTTC.

The V gene is TRBV11-2, the J gene TRBJ2-1; D is unresolved. CDR1 is SGHAT and CDR2 is FQNNGV in the germline V gene. With 5 bases removed from V and 1 base from J, the gap between germline ends came to 15 bases. The CDR3 consists of 16 residues. CDR3 region: CASSPAQTISYNEQFF. The CDR3 DNA sequence: TGTGCCAGCAGCCCAGCCCAAACTATTTCCTACAATGAGCAGTTCTTC.

Here the CDR3 DNA reads TGCGCCAGCAGCCAACCGGACAGGGCCTACGAGCAGTACTTC. This gives the protein CASSQPDRAYEQYF. The chain couples TRBV4-1 to TRBJ2-7; 8 bases are shared with TRBD1. The CDR3 has 14 amino acids. The V segment lost 2 bases and the J segment 2 bases; nucleotides outside the gene matches: 2. Germline CDR1 MGHRA, CDR2 YSYEKL.

This chain joins TRBV18 and TRBJ1-6; perhaps TRBD1 as D (6 bases). CDR3 size: 15 residues. CDR1 is KGHSH and CDR2 is LQKENI in the germline V gene. Deletions cut 0 bases from V and 8 bases from J, with 11 bases between. Written as DNA, the CDR3 is TGTGCCAGCTCACCACCCTCAGGGGTTCATTCACCCCTCCACTTT. Encoded protein: CASSPPSGVHSPLHF.

J is TRBJ2-5 and V is TRBV5-6; perhaps TRBD2 as D (5 bases). CDR3 size: 13 residues. Per germline, CDR1 SGHDT and CDR2 YYEEEE. The ends were cut back, 4 bases at V and 2 bases at J, with 9 bases in the middle. CDR3 DNA: TGTGCCAGCAGCCCCGGGGTACAAGAGACCCAGTACTTC. Protein: CASSPGVQETQYF.